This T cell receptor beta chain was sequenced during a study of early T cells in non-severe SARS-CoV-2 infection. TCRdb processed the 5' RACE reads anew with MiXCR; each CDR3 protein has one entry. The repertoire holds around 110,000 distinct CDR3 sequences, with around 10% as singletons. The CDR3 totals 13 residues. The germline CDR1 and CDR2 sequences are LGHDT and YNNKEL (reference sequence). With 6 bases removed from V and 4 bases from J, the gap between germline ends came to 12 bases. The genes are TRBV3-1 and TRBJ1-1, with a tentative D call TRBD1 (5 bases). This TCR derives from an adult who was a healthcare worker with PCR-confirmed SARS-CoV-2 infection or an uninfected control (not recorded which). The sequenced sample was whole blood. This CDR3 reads CASSSVGTTEAFF. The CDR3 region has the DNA TGTGCCAGCAGTTCGGTAGGGACCACTGAAGCTTTCTTT.